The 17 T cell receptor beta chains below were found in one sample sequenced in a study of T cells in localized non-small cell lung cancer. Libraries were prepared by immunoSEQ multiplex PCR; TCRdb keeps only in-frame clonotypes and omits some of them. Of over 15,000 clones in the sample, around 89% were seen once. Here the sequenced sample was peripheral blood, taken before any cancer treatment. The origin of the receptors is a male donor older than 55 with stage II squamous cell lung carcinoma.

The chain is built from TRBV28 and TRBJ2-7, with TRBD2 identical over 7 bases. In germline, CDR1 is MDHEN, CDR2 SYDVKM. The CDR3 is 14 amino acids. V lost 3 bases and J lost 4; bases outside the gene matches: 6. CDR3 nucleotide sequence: TGTGCCAGCAGTTTGGGGGGGTCTGGGTACGAGCAGTACTTC. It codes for CASSLGGSGYEQYF.

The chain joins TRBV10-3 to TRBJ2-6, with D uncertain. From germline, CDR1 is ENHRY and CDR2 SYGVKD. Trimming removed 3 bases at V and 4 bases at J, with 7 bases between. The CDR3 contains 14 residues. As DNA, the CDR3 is TGTGCCATCAGTGACGGGTCAGGGGCCAACGTCCTGACTTTC. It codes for CAISDGSGANVLTF.

DNA of the CDR3: TGTGCCAGCAGTCACCGACAGGGTACCTACGAGCAGTACTTC. Its protein is CASSHRQGTYEQYF. The V gene is TRBV28, the J gene TRBJ2-7; TRBD1 matches at 7 bases. The CDR3 loop spans 14 amino acids. The germline V gene has CDR1 MDHEN and CDR2 SYDVKM. After removal of 5 bases from V and 2 bases from J, the junction contained 6 bases not matched to a gene.

The CDR3 region has the DNA TGTGCCACCAGCACAGTTCATCGTAATCAGCCCCAGCATTTT. It yields the protein CATSTVHRNQPQHF. V is TRBV15 and J is TRBJ1-5, with unresolved D. Trimming removed 4 bases from V and 4 bases from J, with 11 bases in between. Per the germline V gene, CDR1 is LNHNV and CDR2 is YYDKDF (reference sequence). CDR3 length: 14 residues.

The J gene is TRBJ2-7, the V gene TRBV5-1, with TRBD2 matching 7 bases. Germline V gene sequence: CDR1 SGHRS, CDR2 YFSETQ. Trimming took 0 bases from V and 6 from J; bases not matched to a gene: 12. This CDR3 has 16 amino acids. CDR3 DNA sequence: TGCGCCAGCAGCTTGGTTGGGGGAGGGCGAGCATCCGAGCAGTACTTC. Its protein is CASSLVGGGRASEQYF.

The CDR3 DNA reads as TGTGCCAGCGTGGGGGGGTGGAATCAGCCCCAGCATTTT. This sequence encodes CASVGGWNQPQHF. The genes are TRBV28 and TRBJ1-5, with D tentatively TRBD1 (5 bases). Per the germline V gene, CDR1 is MDHEN and CDR2 is SYDVKM. CDR3 length equals 13 residues. The V and J ends lost 8 bases and 4 bases respectively, with 12 bases between them.

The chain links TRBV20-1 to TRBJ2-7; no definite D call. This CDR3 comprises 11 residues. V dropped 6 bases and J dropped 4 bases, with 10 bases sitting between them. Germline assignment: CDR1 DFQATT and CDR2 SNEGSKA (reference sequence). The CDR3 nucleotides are TGCAGTGCCTATCAGGAGTACGAGCAGTACTTC. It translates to CSAYQEYEQYF.

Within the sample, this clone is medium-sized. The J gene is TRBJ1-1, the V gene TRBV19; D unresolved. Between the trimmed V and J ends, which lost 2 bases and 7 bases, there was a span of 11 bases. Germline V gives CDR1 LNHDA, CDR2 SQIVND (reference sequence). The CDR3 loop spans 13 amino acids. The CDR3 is CASSITGRSEAFF. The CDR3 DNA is TGTGCCAGTAGTATAACGGGAAGGAGTGAAGCTTTCTTT. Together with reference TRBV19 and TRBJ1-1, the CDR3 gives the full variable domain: DGGITQSPKYLFRKEGQNVTLSCEQNLNHDAMYWYRQDPGQGLRLIYYSQIVNDFQKGDIAEGYSVSREKKESFPLTVTSAQKNPTAFYLCASSITGRSEAFFGQGTRLTVV.

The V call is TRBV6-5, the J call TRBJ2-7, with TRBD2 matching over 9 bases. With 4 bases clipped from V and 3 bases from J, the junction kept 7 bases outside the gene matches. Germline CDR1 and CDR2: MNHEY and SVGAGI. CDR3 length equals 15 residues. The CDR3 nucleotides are TGTGCCAGCAGTTCGCCAGCGGGGGGAATCTACGAGCAGTACTTC. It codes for CASSSPAGGIYEQYF.

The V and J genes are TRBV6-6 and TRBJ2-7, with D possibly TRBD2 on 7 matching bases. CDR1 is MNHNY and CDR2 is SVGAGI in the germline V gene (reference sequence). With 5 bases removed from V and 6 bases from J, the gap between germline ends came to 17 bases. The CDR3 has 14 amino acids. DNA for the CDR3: TGTGCCAGCAGTACTAACGGGGGGCCCAGCGAGCAGTACTTC. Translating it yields CASSTNGGPSEQYF.

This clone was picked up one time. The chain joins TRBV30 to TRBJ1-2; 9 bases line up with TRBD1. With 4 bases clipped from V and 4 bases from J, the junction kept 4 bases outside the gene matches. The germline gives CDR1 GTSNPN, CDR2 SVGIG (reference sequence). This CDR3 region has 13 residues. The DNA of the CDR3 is TGTGCCTGGACTAGGGACAGGGTCTATGGCTACACCTTC. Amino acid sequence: CAWTRDRVYGYTF.

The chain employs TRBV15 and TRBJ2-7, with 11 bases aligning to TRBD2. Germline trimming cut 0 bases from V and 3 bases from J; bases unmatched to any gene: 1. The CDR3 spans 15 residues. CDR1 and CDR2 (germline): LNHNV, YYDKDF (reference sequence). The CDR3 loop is CATSRDGTSGYEQYF. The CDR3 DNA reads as TGTGCCACCAGCAGAGACGGGACTAGCGGCTACGAGCAGTACTTC.

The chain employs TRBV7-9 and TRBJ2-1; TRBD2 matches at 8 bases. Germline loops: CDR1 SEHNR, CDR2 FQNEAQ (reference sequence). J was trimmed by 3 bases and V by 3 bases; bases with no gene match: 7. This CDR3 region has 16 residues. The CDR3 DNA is TGTGCCAGCAGCTTTGTGTCGGGAGGGAACTACAATGAGCAGTTCTTC. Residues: CASSFVSGGNYNEQFF.

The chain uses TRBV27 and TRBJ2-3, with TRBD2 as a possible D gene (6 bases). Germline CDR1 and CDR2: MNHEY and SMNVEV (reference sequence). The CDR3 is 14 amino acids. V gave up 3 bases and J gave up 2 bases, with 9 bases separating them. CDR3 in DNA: TGTGCCAGCAGTTTTGCGGGACCCACAGATACGCAGTATTTT. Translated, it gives CASSFAGPTDTQYF.

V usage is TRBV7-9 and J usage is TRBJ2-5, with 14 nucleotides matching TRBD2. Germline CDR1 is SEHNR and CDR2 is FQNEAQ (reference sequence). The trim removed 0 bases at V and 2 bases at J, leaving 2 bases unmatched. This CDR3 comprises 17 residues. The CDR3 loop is CASSLAGTSGGQETQYF. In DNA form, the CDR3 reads TGTGCCAGCAGCTTAGCGGGGACTAGCGGGGGTCAAGAGACCCAGTACTTC. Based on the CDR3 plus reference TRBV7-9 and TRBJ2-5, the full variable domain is DTGVSQNPRHKITKRGQNVTFRCDPISEHNRLYWYRQTLGQGPEFLTYFQNEAQLEKSRLLSDRFSAERPKGSFSTLEIQRTEQGDSAMYLCASSLAGTSGGQETQYFGPGTRLLVL.

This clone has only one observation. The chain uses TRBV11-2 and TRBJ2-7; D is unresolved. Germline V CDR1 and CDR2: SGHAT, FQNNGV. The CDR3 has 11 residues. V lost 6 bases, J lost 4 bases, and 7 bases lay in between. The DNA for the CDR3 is TGTGCCAGCAGGACCGATTACGAGCAGTACTTC. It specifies CASRTDYEQYF.

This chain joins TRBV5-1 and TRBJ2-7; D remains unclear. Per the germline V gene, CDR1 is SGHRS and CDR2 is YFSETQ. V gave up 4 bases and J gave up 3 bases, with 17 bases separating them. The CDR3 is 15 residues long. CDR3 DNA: TGCGCCAGCAGCCTCATTATGGGGTCACACTACGAGCAGTACTTC. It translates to CASSLIMGSHYEQYF.